The 20 T cell receptor beta chains below come from one sample, sequenced in a study of OX40 agonist ivuxolimab in advanced cancers. Sequenced by immunoSEQ multiplex PCR; TCRdb stores in-frame clones only, minus some. The sample includes tens of thousands of clones, 80% to 95% seen only once; the top ten take around 0.33%. The sequencing used CD4+ or CD8+ T cells sorted from blood, collected in a trial of the OX40 agonist ivuxolimab. These receptors originate from an adult with an advanced solid tumor such as melanoma, head and neck, liver or kidney cancer.

The chain joins TRBV30 to TRBJ1-2, with 9 nucleotides matching TRBD1. With 3 bases clipped from V and 8 bases from J, the junction kept 19 bases outside the gene matches. Germline CDR1 and CDR2: GTSNPN and SVGIG (reference sequence). This CDR3 has 17 residues. CDR3 sequence reads: CAWRRIPGQGRSSGYTF. Here the CDR3 DNA reads TGTGCCTGGAGGAGAATTCCGGGACAGGGCCGCTCTAGCGGCTACACCTTC. The full variable domain, with the rest looked up from reference TRBV30 and TRBJ1-2, is SQTIHQWPATLVQPVGSPLSLECTVEGTSNPNLYWYRQAAGRGLQLLFYSVGIGQISSEVPQNLSASRPQDRQFILSSKKLLLSDSGFYLCAWRRIPGQGRSSGYTFGSGTRLTVV.

The chain has TRBV5-4 and TRBJ2-3; D may be TRBD1 (5 bases). Germline-derived CDR1 and CDR2 are SGHNT and YYREEE (reference sequence). Trimming took 5 bases from V and 7 from J, leaving 14 bases between them. The CDR3 loop spans 13 amino acids. The CDR3 DNA is TGTGCCAGCAGTCCAGACAGCGCGAATACGCAGTATTTT. Translated: CASSPDSANTQYF.

The J gene is TRBJ1-1, the V gene TRBV7-9; D not certain. The CDR3 loop spans 14 amino acids. From germline, CDR1 is SEHNR and CDR2 FQNEAQ (reference sequence). Between the trimmed V and J ends, which lost 0 bases and 3 bases, there was a span of 8 bases. The CDR3 loop is CASSLAGRDTEAFF. CDR3 bases: TGTGCCAGCAGCTTAGCAGGCCGTGACACTGAAGCTTTCTTT. Combining the CDR3 with reference TRBV7-9 and TRBJ1-1 gives the whole variable domain DTGVSQNPRHKITKRGQNVTFRCDPISEHNRLYWYRQTLGQGPEFLTYFQNEAQLEKSRLLSDRFSAERPKGSFSTLEIQRTEQGDSAMYLCASSLAGRDTEAFFGQGTRLTVV.

The V gene is TRBV5-1, the J gene TRBJ1-2; a weak D match, TRBD1 (5 bases). Germline V gene lookup returns CDR1 SGHRS and CDR2 YFSETQ. The V gene lost 0 bases and the J gene lost 0 bases, with 9 bases spanning the gap. This CDR3 is 15 amino acids long. The CDR3: CASSLDRITNYGYTF. For the CDR3, the DNA is TGCGCCAGCAGCTTGGACAGGATCACTAACTATGGCTACACCTTC. Drawing the rest from reference TRBV5-1 and TRBJ1-2, the complete variable domain is KAGVTQTPRYLIKTRGQQVTLSCSPISGHRSVSWYQQTPGQGLQFLFEYFSETQRNKGNFPGRFSGRQFSNSRSEMNVSTLELGDSALYLCASSLDRITNYGYTFGSGTRLTVV.

The chain has TRBV18 and TRBJ1-4; the D gene is possibly TRBD1 (5 bases). The V end was cut by 2 bases, the J end by 3 bases, with 10 bases between. The germline V gene encodes CDR1 KGHSH and CDR2 LQKENI. The CDR3 contains 15 residues. The CDR3 bases are TGTGCCAGCTCACCAGGGGCAGGGTCTAATGAAAAACTGTTTTTT. It specifies CASSPGAGSNEKLFF. Based on the CDR3 plus reference TRBV18 and TRBJ1-4, the full variable domain is NAGVMQNPRHLVRRRGQEARLRCSPMKGHSHVYWYRQLPEEGLKFMVYLQKENIIDESGMPKERFSAEFPKEGPSILRIQQVVRGDSAAYFCASSPGAGSNEKLFFGSGTQLSVL.

The chain recombines TRBV9 with TRBJ1-1, with D unclear. Germline CDR1 is SGDLS and CDR2 is YYNGEE. Trimming took 4 bases from V and 1 from J, leaving 5 bases between them. The CDR3 contains 12 residues. The CDR3 DNA is TGTGCCAGCAGCAACAGGAACACTGAAGCTTTCTTT. It is translated as CASSNRNTEAFF.

The J gene is TRBJ1-4, the V gene TRBV6-6; D is unclear. V was shortened by 8 bases and J by 0 bases, with 10 bases between the two germline ends. This CDR3 is 14 amino acids long. Germline V gene sequence: CDR1 MNHNY, CDR2 SVGAGI (reference sequence). As DNA, the CDR3 is TGTGCCAGCGGTTTAGTTGCAACTAATGAAAAACTGTTTTTT. This codes for CASGLVATNEKLFF.

The chain links TRBV10-1 to TRBJ2-3, with TRBD2 identical over 8 bases. J gave up 2 bases and V 2 bases, and 6 bases lay outside the gene matches. CDR3 length equals 16 residues. CDR1 is WNHNN and CDR2 is SYGVQD in the germline V gene (reference sequence). Written as DNA, the CDR3 is TGCGCCAGCAGTGAGATCGGCGGGGGGCCCACAGATACGCAGTATTTT. Translation gives CASSEIGGGPTDTQYF.

This chain links TRBV5-6 with TRBJ1-1; D is perhaps TRBD1 (5 bases). With 2 bases removed from V and 0 bases from J, the gap between germline ends came to 11 bases. CDR3 length equals 15 residues. In germline, CDR1 is SGHDT, CDR2 YYEEEE. The CDR3 bases are TGTGCCAGCAGCTTATACAGGAGAATGAACACTGAAGCTTTCTTT. Amino acid sequence: CASSLYRRMNTEAFF.

The genes are TRBV19 and TRBJ1-6; 9 bases map to TRBD1. Per germline, CDR1 LNHDA and CDR2 SQIVND (reference sequence). The CDR3 runs to 15 residues. Trimming at V came to 3 bases and at J to 4 bases, leaving 1 base not matched to a gene. In nucleotides, the CDR3 is TGTGCCAGTAGTATGGGACAGGGATATAATTCACCCCTCCACTTT. It codes for CASSMGQGYNSPLHF.

The chain is built from TRBV7-2 and TRBJ2-6; D is uncertain. This CDR3 has 15 residues. The V gene lost 3 bases and the J gene lost 3 bases, with 9 bases spanning the gap. Germline CDR1 reads SGHTA; CDR2 reads FQGNSA. CDR3 region: CASSFSLSGANVLTF. The CDR3 nucleotides read TGTGCCAGCAGCTTCAGTCTTAGTGGGGCCAACGTCCTGACTTTC.

V and J are TRBV6-5 and TRBJ1-4; 9 nucleotides align to TRBD1. Germline loops: CDR1 MNHEY, CDR2 SVGAGI. CDR3 size: 14 residues. The ends lost 5 bases at V and 6 bases at J; junction bases unmatched: 4. CDR3 region: CASSGGQGYEKLFF. The CDR3 bases are TGTGCCAGCAGTGGCGGACAGGGGTATGAAAAACTGTTTTTT.

V gene TRBV6-6 combines with J gene TRBJ1-5, with a possible D match to TRBD1 (5 bases). The CDR3 sequence is 14 residues long. The ends were cut back, 5 bases at V and 2 bases at J, with 10 bases in the middle. Germline values: CDR1 MNHNY, CDR2 SVGAGI (reference sequence). CDR3 in DNA: TGTGCCAGCAGTACCTGGGGGGGCAATCAGCCCCAGCATTTT. This sequence encodes CASSTWGGNQPQHF.

This sequence joins TRBV10-3 and TRBJ1-1; D might be TRBD1 (5 bases). Germline CDR1 ENHRY, CDR2 SYGVKD. There are 14 residues in the CDR3. Trimming shortened V by 3 bases and J by 1 base, and 9 bases separated the two germline ends. The CDR3 is CAISEGDANTEAFF. CDR3 bases: TGTGCCATCAGTGAAGGGGACGCGAACACTGAAGCTTTCTTT.

J is TRBJ2-5 and V is TRBV6-5; possible D gene TRBD1, 6 bases. Per the germline V gene, CDR1 is MNHEY and CDR2 is SVGAGI. V shed 6 bases and J shed 9 bases, with 14 bases lying between them. The CDR3 consists of 12 residues. CDR3 in amino acids: CASRTNEGAQYF. The CDR3 DNA sequence: TGTGCCAGCAGGACTAACGAGGGGGCCCAGTACTTC.

The V call is TRBV5-1, the J call TRBJ2-3, with 9 nucleotides matching TRBD1. The V gene's germline CDR1 is SGHRS and CDR2 YFSETQ. J lost 5 bases, V lost 0 bases, and 13 bases had no gene match. The CDR3 contains 18 residues. The CDR3 loop reads CASSLAGDGWTGEDTQYF. The CDR3 bases are TGCGCCAGCAGCTTGGCGGGGGATGGGTGGACAGGGGAAGATACGCAGTATTTT.

The rearrangement links TRBV28 to TRBJ2-7; 7 nucleotides agree with TRBD1. The V gene's germline CDR1 is MDHEN and CDR2 SYDVKM. Germline trimming cut 4 bases from V and 3 bases from J; bases unmatched to any gene: 9. This CDR3 has 15 amino acids. The CDR3 nucleotides are TGTGCCAGCAGTTCTAGCTCCGGGACAGACTACGAGCAGTACGTC. It yields the protein CASSSSSGTDYEQYV.

This sequence joins TRBV6-1 and TRBJ1-1, with 7 bases identical to TRBD1. There are 14 residues in the CDR3. The germline CDR1 and CDR2 sequences are MNHNS and SASEGT. The ends lost 6 bases at V and 4 bases at J; junction bases unmatched: 8. CDR3 protein: CASRKQGFGTEAFF. CDR3 sequence (DNA): TGTGCCAGCAGGAAACAGGGGTTTGGCACTGAAGCTTTCTTT.

This rearrangement joins TRBV5-1 to TRBJ2-2; 9 bases are a match to TRBD1. The CDR3 totals 15 residues. V lost 3 bases to trimming and J lost 6 bases; unmatched junction nucleotides: 6. Germline values: CDR1 SGHRS, CDR2 YFSETQ. This CDR3 is CASSSGQGLAGELFF. CDR3 nucleotide sequence: TGCGCCAGCAGCTCGGGACAGGGACTGGCCGGGGAGCTGTTTTTT.

The genes are TRBV4-1 and TRBJ2-2; 7 bases agree with TRBD2. The germline CDR1 and CDR2 sequences are MGHRA and YSYEKL. The CDR3 totals 16 residues. V lost 4 bases, J lost 5 bases, and 10 bases stayed unmatched. As DNA, the CDR3 is TGCGCCAGCAGCCGGCTCAGGGAGGGGAGAACCGGGGAGCTGTTTTTT. Protein product: CASSRLREGRTGELFF.